This is a list of T cell receptor beta chains from one sample in a study of blood T cells in healthy people across ages. TCRdb reanalysed the 5' RACE reads using MiXCR and keeps one entry per CDR3 protein. The sample includes 270,000 or so distinct CDR3 sequences, around 29% seen only once; the top ten take 29%. The sample was blood. These receptors were obtained from an older woman in good health. The CDR3 runs from the conserved cysteine through the conserved F or W. A D gene is named only where the DNA matches it firmly. Clone size is shown for a subset of rows, as once, few, many or a class of expanded clone.

J: TRBJ2-3
D: -
size: -
V: TRBV7-9
CDR3: CASSFGGVGTDTQYF
DNA: TGTGCCAGCAGCTTTGGGGGAGTGGGCACAGATACGCAGTATTTT

J: TRBJ2-7
D: -
size: -
V: TRBV24-1
CDR3: CATSDPTKSSYEQYF
DNA: TGTGCCACCAGTGATCCCACCAAGAGTTCCTACGAGCAGTACTTC

J: TRBJ2-7
D: TRBD2
size: few
V: TRBV20-1
CDR3: CSARDMASGSYEQYF
DNA: TGCAGTGCTAGAGATATGGCTAGCGGCTCCTACGAGCAGTACTTC

J: TRBJ1-2
D: -
size: -
V: TRBV6-5
CDR3: CASSYSSSRMPDGYTF
DNA: TGTGCCAGCAGTTACTCGAGCAGCCGTATGCCCGATGGCTACACCTTC

J: TRBJ2-7
D: -
size: -
V: TRBV23-1
CDR3: CASSHTIGEQYF
DNA: TGCGCCAGCAGTCACACAATCGGGGAGCAGTACTTC

J: TRBJ1-1
D: TRBD1
size: many
V: TRBV7-6
CDR3: CASSLRTGHTEAFF
DNA: TGTGCCAGCAGCCTTAGGACAGGCCACACTGAAGCTTTCTTT

J: TRBJ2-1
D: -
size: few
V: TRBV3-1
CDR3: CASSQPSARDEQFF
DNA: TGTGCCAGCAGCCAGCCTAGCGCGAGGGATGAGCAGTTCTTC

J: TRBJ1-2
D: -
size: -
V: TRBV20-1
CDR3: CSASASGSNYGYTF
DNA: TGCAGTGCTAGCGCGAGTGGGAGTAACTATGGCTACACCTTC

J: TRBJ2-4
D: -
size: many
V: TRBV11-2
CDR3: CASSPPRGLLAKNIQYF
DNA: TGTGCCAGCAGCCCCCCTAGAGGGCTATTAGCCAAAAACATTCAGTACTTC

J: TRBJ2-5
D: -
size: many
V: TRBV5-1
CDR3: CASKIGGEWTQYF
DNA: TGCGCCAGCAAGATAGGGGGGGAGTGGACCCAGTACTTC

J: TRBJ2-5
D: -
size: -
V: TRBV2
CDR3: CASSRGPNQETQYF
DNA: TGTGCCAGCAGCCGGGGCCCCAACCAAGAGACCCAGTACTTC

J: TRBJ2-5
D: -
size: -
V: TRBV6-5
CDR3: CASSYSAADQETQYF
DNA: TGTGCCAGCAGTTACTCGGCGGCAGACCAAGAGACCCAGTACTTC

J: TRBJ2-2
D: -
size: -
V: TRBV10-3
CDR3: CAISEGGGTGELFF
DNA: TGTGCCATCAGTGAAGGAGGAGGCACCGGGGAGCTGTTTTTT

J: TRBJ2-3
D: -
size: few
V: TRBV5-4
CDR3: CASSLTGWPDTQYF
DNA: TGTGCCAGCAGCTTGACAGGGTGGCCAGATACGCAGTATTTT

J: TRBJ2-5
D: TRBD1
size: -
V: TRBV20-1
CDR3: CSAKTTGGQETQYF
DNA: TGCAGTGCTAAAACAACAGGGGGCCAAGAGACCCAGTACTTC

J: TRBJ2-5
D: TRBD1
size: few
V: TRBV29-1
CDR3: CSVDKGARETQYF
DNA: TGCAGCGTCGACAAGGGGGCCCGGGAGACCCAGTACTTC

J: TRBJ1-4
D: -
size: few
V: TRBV6-5
CDR3: CASSPWPGEKLFF
DNA: TGTGCCAGCAGTCCCTGGCCTGGGGAAAAACTGTTTTTT

J: TRBJ2-1
D: -
size: -
V: TRBV20-1
CDR3: CSAVNTGLPQFF
DNA: TGCAGTGCTGTAAATACAGGGTTACCCCAGTTCTTC

J: TRBJ1-4
D: -
size: -
V: TRBV5-1
CDR3: CASSERPGEKLFF
DNA: TGCGCCAGCAGCGAACGACCGGGGGAAAAACTGTTTTTT